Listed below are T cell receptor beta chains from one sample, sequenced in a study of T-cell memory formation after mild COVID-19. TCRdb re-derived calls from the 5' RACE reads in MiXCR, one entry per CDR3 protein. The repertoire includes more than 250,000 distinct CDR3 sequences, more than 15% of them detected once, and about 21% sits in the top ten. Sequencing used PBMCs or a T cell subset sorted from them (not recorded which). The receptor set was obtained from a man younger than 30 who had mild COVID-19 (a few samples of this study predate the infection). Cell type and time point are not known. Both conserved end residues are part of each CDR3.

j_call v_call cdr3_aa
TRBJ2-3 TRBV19 CASSLAAATSTDTQYF
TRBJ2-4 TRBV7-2 CASSFGPGAKNIQYF
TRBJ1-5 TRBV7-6 CASSPGQGHSNQPQHF
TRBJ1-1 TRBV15 CATSRGREWTEAFF
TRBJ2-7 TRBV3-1 CASSQFVGTGGNEQYF
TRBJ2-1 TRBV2 CASSGRSRLNHNEQFF
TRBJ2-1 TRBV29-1 CSVGGYTEQFF
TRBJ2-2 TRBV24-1 CATSDPGGAAGELFF
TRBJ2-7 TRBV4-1 CASSRPGQGPSRPYEQYF
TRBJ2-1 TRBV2 CATYRGGLYNEQFF
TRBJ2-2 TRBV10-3 CASRLAGAQNTGELFF
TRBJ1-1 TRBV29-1 CSVTRTWGGTEAFF
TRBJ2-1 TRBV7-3 CASSQTGLEDEQFF
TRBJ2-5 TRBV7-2 CASTSRGAVVETQYF
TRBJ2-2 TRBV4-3 CASSQVSPNTGELFF
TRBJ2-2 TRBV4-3 CASSQEKGLSSFPNTGELFF
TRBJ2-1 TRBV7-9 CASSSPGTEQFF
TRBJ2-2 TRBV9 CASSRGTSPNTGELFF
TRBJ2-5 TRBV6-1 CASKVDRAETQYF
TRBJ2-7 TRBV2 CASSERGYEQYF
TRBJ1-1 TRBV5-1 CASSSPAAHTEAFF
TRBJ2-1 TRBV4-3 CASSQGVAGGYNEQFF
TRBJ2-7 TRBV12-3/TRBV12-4 CASSLVGQGFYEQYF
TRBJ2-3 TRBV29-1 CSVPQGGGDTQYF
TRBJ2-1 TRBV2 CASSERRDRRINEQFF
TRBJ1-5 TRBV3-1 CASSQAQGSNQPQHF
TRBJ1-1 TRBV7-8 CASSRQGVGNTEAFF
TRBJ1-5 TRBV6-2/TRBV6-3 CASSRTLSNQPQHF
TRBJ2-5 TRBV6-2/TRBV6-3 CASSGRAPWETQYF
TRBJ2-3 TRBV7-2 CASSRTGGEDTQYF
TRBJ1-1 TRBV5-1 CASSRGQLDTEAFF
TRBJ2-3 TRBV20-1 CSALVGRADTQYF
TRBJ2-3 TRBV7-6 CASSHRHPALTRDTQYF
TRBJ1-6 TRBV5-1 CASSLDRGDNSPLHF
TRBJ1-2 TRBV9 CASSVGTGIGYTF
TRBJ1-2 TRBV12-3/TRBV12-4 CASSWTGEGYTF
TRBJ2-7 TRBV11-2 CASTSIGRVNSYEQYF
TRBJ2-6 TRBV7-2 CASSGRDRGTGANVLTF
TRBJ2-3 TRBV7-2 CASSFQVPDTQYF
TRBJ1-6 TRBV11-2 CASSLGRQGLNSPLHF
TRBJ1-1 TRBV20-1 CSARELLQGSGTEAFF
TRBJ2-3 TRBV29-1 CSARGSLTDTQYF
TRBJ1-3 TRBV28 CASSLGGASGNTIYF
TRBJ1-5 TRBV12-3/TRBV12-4 CASSRGYSNQPQHF
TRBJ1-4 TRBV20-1 CSARDSLYEKLFF
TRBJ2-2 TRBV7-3 CASSPGPRTGELFF
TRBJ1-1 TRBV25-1 CASSEGHRGTEAFF
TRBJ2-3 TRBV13 CASSWRGADTQYF
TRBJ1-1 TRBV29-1 CSVESGSRTEAFF
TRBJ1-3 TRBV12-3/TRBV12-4 CASSLMGNTIYF